These T cell receptor beta chains were read from a single sample in a study of T cells in lung cancer brain metastases. Libraries were prepared by immunoSEQ multiplex PCR; TCRdb keeps only in-frame clonotypes and omits some of them. The sample lists around 4,700 clones, around nine tenths occurring once. Input material: tumor tissue from the primary lung tumor. The receptors come from a woman in her fifties or sixties with non-small cell lung cancer. Each CDR3 is given with its conserved first and last residue. The order of the fields is CDR3 protein, V gene, clone size, J gene. Clone size, where shown, is once, few, many, or a class for clones that have expanded.

cdr3_aa: CASSFGDTQYF; v_call: TRBV5-4; clone_size: once; j_call: TRBJ2-3
cdr3_aa: CASSPGSAEQYF; v_call: TRBV4-2; clone_size: NA; j_call: TRBJ2-7
cdr3_aa: CASSLGQGHTEAFF; v_call: TRBV7-6; clone_size: NA; j_call: TRBJ1-1
cdr3_aa: CASSQGNTEAFF; v_call: TRBV14; clone_size: NA; j_call: TRBJ1-1
cdr3_aa: CASSAAGSGNTIYF; v_call: TRBV9; clone_size: NA; j_call: TRBJ1-3
cdr3_aa: CASSGLAGRNFF; v_call: TRBV6-1; clone_size: once; j_call: TRBJ2-1
cdr3_aa: CAWSVSRGGYEQYF; v_call: TRBV30; clone_size: NA; j_call: TRBJ2-7
cdr3_aa: CASSERVANEQFF; v_call: TRBV25-1; clone_size: NA; j_call: TRBJ2-1
cdr3_aa: CASSQTIYNSPLHF; v_call: TRBV4-1; clone_size: NA; j_call: TRBJ1-6
cdr3_aa: CASSIQGPETQYF; v_call: TRBV5-4; clone_size: NA; j_call: TRBJ2-5
cdr3_aa: CSVGGGSYNEQFF; v_call: TRBV29-1; clone_size: NA; j_call: TRBJ2-1
cdr3_aa: CASSPSGSYEQYF; v_call: TRBV18; clone_size: NA; j_call: TRBJ2-7
cdr3_aa: CAWRGGSGGGSPLHF; v_call: TRBV30; clone_size: NA; j_call: TRBJ1-6
cdr3_aa: CASSLEGTSGGNEQFF; v_call: TRBV5-1; clone_size: NA; j_call: TRBJ2-1
cdr3_aa: CASSFRSIGGNSPLHF; v_call: TRBV7-2; clone_size: NA; j_call: TRBJ1-6
cdr3_aa: CASSFHGLAGDNEQYF; v_call: TRBV5-1; clone_size: once; j_call: TRBJ2-7
cdr3_aa: CASGPPSGVPGNEQFF; v_call: TRBV12-5; clone_size: NA; j_call: TRBJ2-1
cdr3_aa: CASSPTSGNTGELFF; v_call: TRBV6-4; clone_size: NA; j_call: TRBJ2-2
cdr3_aa: CASSLTSTSGRVVNEQFF; v_call: TRBV7-3; clone_size: NA; j_call: TRBJ2-1
cdr3_aa: CASSYVREDEQFF; v_call: TRBV6-5; clone_size: NA; j_call: TRBJ2-1
cdr3_aa: CASSQDRFGGRETQYF; v_call: TRBV4-2; clone_size: NA; j_call: TRBJ2-5
cdr3_aa: CASSLDQGARVEAFF; v_call: TRBV7-9; clone_size: NA; j_call: TRBJ1-1
cdr3_aa: CSAAGTSGSGANVLTF; v_call: TRBV29-1; clone_size: NA; j_call: TRBJ2-6
cdr3_aa: CASSPSTRNIRNTEAFF; v_call: TRBV7-8; clone_size: NA; j_call: TRBJ1-1
cdr3_aa: CASSPQIFGLAGELFF; v_call: TRBV5-6; clone_size: NA; j_call: TRBJ2-2
cdr3_aa: CALGRGEQYF; v_call: TRBV30; clone_size: few; j_call: TRBJ2-7
cdr3_aa: CASSLAGGVTGELFF; v_call: TRBV5-1; clone_size: NA; j_call: TRBJ2-2
cdr3_aa: CASSLVASGSYEQYF; v_call: TRBV5-5; clone_size: NA; j_call: TRBJ2-7
cdr3_aa: CASSYSSNTEAFF; v_call: TRBV6-6; clone_size: NA; j_call: TRBJ1-1
cdr3_aa: CASRVTSGKNTGELFF; v_call: TRBV2; clone_size: few; j_call: TRBJ2-2
cdr3_aa: CASSPTWRETQYF; v_call: TRBV18; clone_size: NA; j_call: TRBJ2-5
cdr3_aa: CASSKPTGEVRAQHF; v_call: TRBV28; clone_size: few; j_call: TRBJ1-5
cdr3_aa: CASVRKGYEQYF; v_call: TRBV2; clone_size: NA; j_call: TRBJ2-7
cdr3_aa: CASSQGAGSSSGNTIYF; v_call: TRBV5-1; clone_size: NA; j_call: TRBJ1-3
cdr3_aa: CASSLEFSTSYNEQFF; v_call: TRBV7-8; clone_size: NA; j_call: TRBJ2-1
cdr3_aa: CASSEASKGDEQFF; v_call: TRBV6-1; clone_size: NA; j_call: TRBJ2-1
cdr3_aa: CASSLTVGNPEAFF; v_call: TRBV5-1; clone_size: NA; j_call: TRBJ1-1
cdr3_aa: CASSFLQGVGELFF; v_call: TRBV5-6; clone_size: few; j_call: TRBJ2-2
cdr3_aa: CASLPRLRTDGANVLTF; v_call: TRBV18; clone_size: NA; j_call: TRBJ2-6
cdr3_aa: CSAVLGLGTGSYEQYF; v_call: TRBV29-1; clone_size: NA; j_call: TRBJ2-7
cdr3_aa: CASGTVQETQYF; v_call: TRBV30; clone_size: NA; j_call: TRBJ2-5
cdr3_aa: CASRGGGYEQFF; v_call: TRBV27; clone_size: NA; j_call: TRBJ2-1
cdr3_aa: CASSPRSGRREKLFF; v_call: TRBV19; clone_size: NA; j_call: TRBJ1-4
cdr3_aa: CASSYPRASYNEQFF; v_call: TRBV7-9; clone_size: NA; j_call: TRBJ2-1
cdr3_aa: CASSPDPTLGRVSYEQYF; v_call: TRBV5-6; clone_size: NA; j_call: TRBJ2-7
cdr3_aa: CASSSTGQLEKLFF; v_call: TRBV5-4; clone_size: NA; j_call: TRBJ1-4
cdr3_aa: CASRSKDSFSYEQYF; v_call: TRBV27; clone_size: few; j_call: TRBJ2-7
cdr3_aa: CASSPGTSVGEQYF; v_call: TRBV18; clone_size: NA; j_call: TRBJ2-7
cdr3_aa: CASSLLWGQGNTGELFF; v_call: TRBV11-2; clone_size: NA; j_call: TRBJ2-2
cdr3_aa: CASSLGQTSNQPQHF; v_call: TRBV27; clone_size: NA; j_call: TRBJ1-5
cdr3_aa: CASSLGQGDEQYF; v_call: TRBV7-9; clone_size: few; j_call: TRBJ2-7
cdr3_aa: CASSQNQGAGGYTF; v_call: TRBV5-4; clone_size: NA; j_call: TRBJ1-2
cdr3_aa: CATSRHHPLPHEQFF; v_call: TRBV15; clone_size: few; j_call: TRBJ2-1